Below, one T cell receptor (beta chain) is given with its context. The data were produced by immunoSEQ multiplex PCR, yet TCRdb's version contains in-frame clones alone and is incomplete. This sample yields 450,000 to 600,000 clones, of which roughly 85% are seen a single time; approximately 12% belongs to the top ten. The data were taken from a study of shared clonotypes between healthy human individuals. The CDR3 extends over 12 amino acids. The V gene's germline CDR1 is SEHNR and CDR2 FQNEAQ (reference sequence). V lost 3 bases and J lost 2, with 4 bases in between. Sequences were obtained from PBMCs. The receptor's source is a woman aged 40 to 50 in good health. Some clones in this sample may be carry-over from other donors' samples. V and J are TRBV7-9 and TRBJ1-1; D ambiguous. CDR3 loop: CASSFINTEAFF. DNA for the CDR3: TGTGCCAGCAGCTTCATAAACACTGAAGCTTTCTTT.